Shown below are 26 T cell receptor beta chains from a single sample sequenced in a study of OX40 agonist ivuxolimab in advanced cancers. The table came from immunoSEQ multiplex PCR; TCRdb's copy has only in-frame clones and leaves some out. The sample contains 34,000 or so clones, over 80% of which appear only once. The source was CD4+ or CD8+ T cells sorted from blood, collected in a trial of the OX40 agonist ivuxolimab. Source of these receptors: an adult with an advanced solid tumor such as melanoma, head and neck, liver or kidney cancer.

As for this clone: Germline and junction disagree at one end, which may indicate a read error. V gene TRBV2 combines with J gene TRBJ2-1; 7 nucleotides match TRBD1. Germline CDR1 and CDR2: SNHLY and FYNNEI. CDR3 size: 15 residues. The chain's CDR3 is CASTEGRGYDNEQFF. In nucleotides, the CDR3 is TGTGCCAGCACTGAAGGCAGGGGGTATGACAATGAGCAGTTCTTC. Complete variable domain (other parts from reference TRBV2 and TRBJ2-1): EPEVTQTPSHQVTQMGQEVILRCVPISNHLYFYWYRQILGQKVEFLVSFYNNEISEKSEIFDDQFSVERPDGSNFTLKIRSTKLEDSAMYFCASTEGRGYDNEQFFGPGTRLTVL.

The gene calls are TRBV19 and TRBJ2-5, with TRBD1 matching 10 bases. The length of the CDR3 is 13 residues. After removal of 6 bases from V and 3 bases from J, the junction contained 1 base not matched to a gene. Germline CDR1 LNHDA, CDR2 SQIVND (reference sequence). In DNA form, the CDR3 reads TGTGCCAGTAGAGGGACAGGGGAAGAGACCCAGTACTTC. Residues: CASRGTGEETQYF. Full variable domain (remainder filled in from reference TRBV19 and TRBJ2-5): DGGITQSPKYLFRKEGQNVTLSCEQNLNHDAMYWYRQDPGQGLRLIYYSQIVNDFQKGDIAEGYSVSREKKESFPLTVTSAQKNPTAFYLCASRGTGEETQYFGPGTRLLVL.

The rearrangement joins TRBV27 to TRBJ1-2; weak D call: TRBD1 (5 bases). CDR3 length equals 13 residues. Trimming took 6 bases from V and 4 from J, leaving 12 bases between them. Germline V CDR1 and CDR2: MNHEY, SMNVEV (reference sequence). CDR3 DNA: TGTGCCAGCAGCTTGGGGGGATTCTATGGCTACACCTTC. It translates to CASSLGGFYGYTF.

CDR3 in DNA: TGTGCCAGCAGCTTAGTTGCGGGGGCTCTGCGAGAGACCCAGTACTTC. Protein product: CASSLVAGALRETQYF. V and J are TRBV7-2 and TRBJ2-5; a possible D gene is TRBD2 (7 bases). Trimming cost V 1 base and J 4 bases, with 16 bases left between them. This CDR3 contains 16 residues. Germline CDR1 reads SGHTA; CDR2 reads FQGNSA.

The chain is built from TRBV6-5 and TRBJ2-7; D call uncertain. Trimming removed 5 bases from V and 1 base from J, with 3 bases in between. Germline lookup yields CDR1 MNHEY and CDR2 SVGAGI. The CDR3 totals 11 residues. The CDR3 nucleotides read TGTGCCAGCAGTCGGTCCTACGAGCAGTACTTC. Its protein product is CASSRSYEQYF.

This CDR3 is CASSSWTDEKLFF. In DNA, the CDR3 is TGTGCCAGCAGCTCATGGACGGATGAAAAACTGTTTTTT. The chain uses TRBV7-6 and TRBJ1-4; D gene uncertain. Trimming pared 4 bases from V and 6 bases from J, leaving 9 bases between. Germline lookup yields CDR1 SGHVS and CDR2 FNYEAQ. CDR3 length: 13 amino acids.

The chain is built from TRBV28 and TRBJ1-2, with 9 bases fitting TRBD1. V trimming: 7 bases; J trimming: 6 bases; junction bases outside the gene matches: 12. The CDR3 has 15 amino acids. Germline loops: CDR1 MDHEN, CDR2 SYDVKM. In DNA, the CDR3 is TGTGCCAGCAAACTCTCCGGGACAGGGAACGATGGCTACACCTTC. The encoded protein is CASKLSGTGNDGYTF.

J is TRBJ2-2 and V is TRBV5-1, with 7 nucleotides matching TRBD2. This CDR3 has 18 residues. Trimming took 3 bases from V and 5 from J; bases not matched to a gene: 16. Germline V CDR1 and CDR2: SGHRS, YFSETQ. The CDR3 loop reads CASSSSRGGYEWTGELFF. CDR3 DNA: TGCGCCAGCAGCTCCTCCCGGGGAGGGTACGAGTGGACCGGGGAGCTGTTTTTT.

The chain carries TRBV9 and TRBJ2-3; TRBD2 aligns across 14 bases. This CDR3 is built from 16 residues. J was trimmed by 6 bases and V by 3 bases; bases with no gene match: 6. From germline, CDR1 is SGDLS and CDR2 YYNGEE. The CDR3 DNA sequence: TGTGCCAGCAGCGACCGACTAGCGGGGGGGCTGGATACGCAGTATTTT. As protein: CASSDRLAGGLDTQYF.

The CDR3 sequence: CASSVGSAGVADTQYF. CDR3 nucleotides: TGTGCCAGCAGCGTAGGATCGGCGGGAGTGGCAGATACGCAGTATTTT. The chain couples TRBV9 to TRBJ2-3, with 7 bases matching TRBD2. V shed 0 bases, J shed 4 bases, and the junction held 8 bases outside the gene matches. The germline V gene encodes CDR1 SGDLS and CDR2 YYNGEE. This CDR3 comprises 16 residues. The whole variable domain, remainder taken from reference TRBV9 and TRBJ2-3, is DSGVTQTPKHLITATGQRVTLRCSPRSGDLSVYWYQQSLDQGLQFLIQYYNGEERAKGNILERFSAQQFPDLHSELNLSSLELGDSALYFCASSVGSAGVADTQYFGPGTRLTVL.

The chain is built from TRBV29-1 and TRBJ2-5; 8 nucleotides align to TRBD1. V trimming: 6 bases; J trimming: 5 bases; junction bases outside the gene matches: 5. Germline V gives CDR1 SQVTM, CDR2 ANQGSEA. This CDR3 region has 12 residues. This CDR3 reads CSVETGVETQYF. The CDR3 nucleotides read TGCAGCGTAGAGACAGGGGTGGAGACCCAGTACTTC.

V gene TRBV15 combines with J gene TRBJ1-1; 10 bases match TRBD1. In germline, CDR1 is LNHNV, CDR2 YYDKDF (reference sequence). The CDR3 loop spans 13 amino acids. The V gene end was trimmed by 5 bases and the J gene end by 9 bases; junction bases not matched to a gene: 6. The CDR3 coding sequence is TGTGCCACCAGCGGTGACAGGGGGCAAAAAGCTTTCTTT. The encoded protein is CATSGDRGQKAFF.

This clone is medium-sized. The gene calls are TRBV7-2 and TRBJ2-7; D unresolved. Trimming removed 5 bases at V and 2 bases at J, with 4 bases between. In germline, CDR1 is SGHTA, CDR2 FQGNSA. The CDR3 has 11 amino acids. CDR3 nucleotides: TGTGCCAGCAGCGCGCCCTACGAGCAGTACTTC. As protein: CASSAPYEQYF.

The chain employs TRBV9 and TRBJ1-2; 9 bases are a match to TRBD1. Germline assignment: CDR1 SGDLS and CDR2 YYNGEE. There are 15 residues in the CDR3. Germline trimming cut 4 bases from V and 2 bases from J; bases unmatched to any gene: 6. CDR3 region: CASSPWTGENYGYTF. As DNA, the CDR3 is TGTGCCAGCAGCCCGTGGACAGGGGAGAACTATGGCTACACCTTC.

This clone has only one observation. This chain uses TRBV7-9 with TRBJ2-7, with D maybe TRBD2 (7 bases). With 1 base removed from V and 5 bases from J, the gap between germline ends came to 12 bases. The CDR3 contains 14 residues. Germline CDR1 is SEHNR and CDR2 is FQNEAQ (reference sequence). Written as DNA, the CDR3 is TGTGCCAGCAGCTTAGTAACGGGGGGCGACGAGCAGTACTTC. It specifies CASSLVTGGDEQYF. The full variable domain, in which reference TRBV7-9 and TRBJ2-7 provide the parts outside the CDR3, is DTGVSQNPRHKITKRGQNVTFRCDPISEHNRLYWYRQTLGQGPEFLTYFQNEAQLEKSRLLSDRFSAERPKGSFSTLEIQRTEQGDSAMYLCASSLVTGGDEQYFGPGTRLTVT.

The gene calls are TRBV9 and TRBJ2-3; TRBD1 might be the D (5 bases). The V gene's germline CDR1 is SGDLS and CDR2 YYNGEE. The V and J ends lost 0 bases and 2 bases respectively, with 13 bases between them. The CDR3 covers 16 residues. The CDR3 reads CASSVGAGSHTDTQYF. In DNA form, the CDR3 reads TGTGCCAGCAGCGTAGGAGCAGGGTCCCACACAGATACGCAGTATTTT.

The genes are TRBV4-1 and TRBJ1-1; 9 bases line up with TRBD1. CDR3 size: 14 residues. V dropped 6 bases and J dropped 1; count of bases not matched to a gene: 3. Germline-derived CDR1 and CDR2 are MGHRA and YSYEKL. CDR3 sequence (DNA): TGCGCCAGCAGGCTGGGACAGGGGAACACTGAAGCTTTCTTT. As protein: CASRLGQGNTEAFF.

The chain couples TRBV7-9 to TRBJ1-2; 11 nucleotides align to TRBD1. The CDR3 contains 16 residues. Germline values: CDR1 SEHNR, CDR2 FQNEAQ (reference sequence). V trimming: 4 bases; J trimming: 4 bases; junction bases outside the gene matches: 8. The CDR3 DNA is TGTGCCAGCAGCTACGGACAGGGGGCGGTCGGCTATGGCTACACCTTC. This encodes CASSYGQGAVGYGYTF.

The genes are TRBV28 and TRBJ1-1, with a weak D call TRBD1 (5 bases). This CDR3 has 14 residues. The V gene lost 2 bases and the J gene lost 4 bases, with 11 bases spanning the gap. CDR1 MDHEN and CDR2 SYDVKM come from the germline V gene. Here the CDR3 reads CASSLGGVSTEAFF. DNA of the CDR3: TGTGCCAGCAGTTTAGGGGGAGTTAGCACTGAAGCTTTCTTT.

This chain uses TRBV7-8 with TRBJ2-7, with D possibly matching TRBD2 (5 bases). In germline, CDR1 is SGHVS, CDR2 FQNEAQ. This CDR3 spans 14 amino acids. The germline V and J ends were trimmed by 4 bases and 4 bases, with 14 bases remaining between them. CDR3 bases: TGTGCCAGCAGCTGGTCCCTCGGAGGTTACGAGCAGTACGTC. Its translation is CASSWSLGGYEQYV.

The chain recombines TRBV6-5 with TRBJ1-4, with 7 bases lining up with TRBD1. This CDR3 contains 14 residues. CDR1 and CDR2 (germline): MNHEY, SVGAGI. Trimming at V came to 7 bases and at J to 8 bases, leaving 10 bases not matched to a gene. Here the CDR3 DNA reads TGTGCCAGCAAAAAGACAGGGTTGAGCGAAAAACTGTTTTTT. Translating gives CASKKTGLSEKLFF.

J is TRBJ2-3 and V is TRBV19; TRBD1 is a possible D gene (5 bases). Germline CDR1 LNHDA, CDR2 SQIVND (reference sequence). There are 16 residues in the CDR3. The V end lost 6 bases, the J end lost 4 bases, and 20 bases lay between the germline ends. The CDR3 loop reads CASRLEGHRRADTQYF. In nucleotides, the CDR3 is TGTGCCAGTAGATTGGAAGGACACCGGCGCGCAGATACGCAGTATTTT.

This chain links TRBV11-2 with TRBJ2-1, with D unclear. Germline assignment: CDR1 SGHAT and CDR2 FQNNGV. The CDR3 has 15 residues. Trimming took 5 bases from V and 5 from J, leaving 16 bases between them. The CDR3 loop is CASSLGEVRNNEQFF. The CDR3 DNA follows: TGTGCCAGCAGCCTGGGCGAGGTTAGGAACAATGAGCAGTTCTTC.

The chain combines TRBV7-3 with TRBJ1-2; D gene uncertain. Trimming stripped 2 bases from V and 4 bases from J, with 8 bases between. This CDR3 is 13 amino acids long. CDR1 SGHTA and CDR2 FQGTGA come from the germline V gene. The DNA for the CDR3 is TGTGCCAGCAGCTTAGAGGTTGGCTATGGCTACACCTTC. Protein: CASSLEVGYGYTF.

This clone appeared once. This chain joins TRBV11-2 and TRBJ2-3, with 8 bases that match TRBD2. J was trimmed by 5 bases and V by 3 bases; bases with no gene match: 7. Germline V gene data show CDR1 as SGHAT and CDR2 as FQNNGV. There are 15 residues in the CDR3. In DNA, the CDR3 is TGTGCCAGCAGCTTTTTAGCGGGACGAGTAGATACGCAGTATTTT. It is translated as CASSFLAGRVDTQYF.

Note on this clone: A read error may account for a junction end that differs from germline. V usage is TRBV4-1 and J usage is TRBJ1-5, with D unresolved. The CDR3 extends over 14 amino acids. Germline V gene data show CDR1 as MGHRA and CDR2 as YSYEKL. The CDR3 bases are TGCGCCAGCAGCCAATTTCGGGAAGGTCAGTCCCAGCATTTT. Amino acid sequence: CASSQFREGQSQHF.